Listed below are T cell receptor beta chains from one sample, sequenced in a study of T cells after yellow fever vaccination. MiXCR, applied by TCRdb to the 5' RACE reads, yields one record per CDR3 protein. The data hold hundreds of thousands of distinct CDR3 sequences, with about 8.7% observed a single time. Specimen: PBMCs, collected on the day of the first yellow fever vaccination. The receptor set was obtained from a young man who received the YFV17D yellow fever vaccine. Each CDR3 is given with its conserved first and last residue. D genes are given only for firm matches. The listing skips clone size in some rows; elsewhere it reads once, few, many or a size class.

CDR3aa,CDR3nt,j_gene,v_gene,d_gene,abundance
CASNERGLTGELFF,TGCGCCAGTAACGAACGGGGACTAACCGGGGAGCTGTTTTTT,TRBJ2-2,TRBV5-1,TRBD2,NA
CSATPGTGVSYEQYF,TGCAGTGCTACCCCCGGGACAGGGGTCTCCTACGAGCAGTACTTC,TRBJ2-7,TRBV20-1,TRBD1,NA
CASSLRQEYKRTAQYF,TGCGCCAGCAGCCTTCGACAGGAATACAAGAGAACCGCCCAGTACTTC,TRBJ2-5,TRBV4-3,NA,NA
CASSVPTDTQYF,TGTGCCAGCAGCGTGCCCACAGATACGCAGTATTTT,TRBJ2-3,TRBV9,NA,NA
CASTKTELLHGYTF,TGTGCCAGCACCAAGACAGAGCTGCTTCATGGCTACACCTTC,TRBJ1-2,TRBV12-3/TRBV12-4,NA,NA
CSARDSGTLDTQYF,TGCAGTGCTAGAGACTCCGGGACATTAGATACGCAGTATTTT,TRBJ2-3,TRBV20-1,NA,many
CASTGQTQETQYF,TGTGCCAGTACAGGACAGACCCAAGAGACCCAGTACTTC,TRBJ2-5,TRBV6-2/TRBV6-3,NA,NA
CASSYGGGDQETQYF,TGTGCCAGCAGTTATGGCGGGGGGGACCAAGAGACCCAGTACTTC,TRBJ2-5,TRBV6-5,TRBD2,NA
CASSLGLADSYEQYF,TGTGCCAGCAGCTTGGGACTAGCGGACTCCTACGAGCAGTACTTC,TRBJ2-7,TRBV7-2,TRBD2,many
CASSLESGGELFF,TGCGCCAGCAGCTTGGAGAGTGGAGGAGAGCTGTTTTTT,TRBJ1-4,TRBV5-1,NA,many
CASSARLEGTDTQYF,TGTGCCAGCAGCGCCCGACTAGAGGGCACAGATACGCAGTATTTT,TRBJ2-3,TRBV9,NA,NA
CASSLGSPGTEQYF,TGTGCCAGCAGCTTAGGGTCGCCGGGGACCGAGCAGTACTTC,TRBJ2-7,TRBV11-2,NA,few
CASSYSSGVGRNTIYF,TGTGCCAGCAGTTACTCGAGCGGGGTAGGAAGAAACACCATATATTTT,TRBJ1-3,TRBV6-5,NA,few
CASMKRLGETQYF,TGTGCCAGCATGAAAAGGCTGGGAGAGACCCAGTACTTC,TRBJ2-5,TRBV6-6,NA,NA
CASSSGGAYHNEQFF,TGTGCCAGCAGTAGCGGGGGGGCATATCACAATGAGCAGTTCTTC,TRBJ2-1,TRBV27,TRBD2,NA
CASSWPGLGAHEQYF,TGTGCCAGCAGCTGGCCGGGACTGGGAGCCCACGAGCAGTACTTC,TRBJ2-7,TRBV13,NA,NA
CASSSLQGGTQYF,TGCGCCAGCAGCTCCCTACAGGGCGGAACCCAGTACTTC,TRBJ2-5,TRBV5-1,NA,NA
CASSYFAYSNQPQHF,TGTGCCAGCAGCTACTTCGCGTATAGCAATCAGCCCCAGCATTTT,TRBJ1-5,TRBV5-6,NA,many
CASSIRAGQGSPEAFF,TGTGCCAGTAGTATCCGAGCAGGCCAAGGCTCGCCTGAAGCTTTCTTT,TRBJ1-1,TRBV19,NA,few
CASTLRGETQYF,TGTGCCAGCACCCTCAGGGGAGAGACCCAGTACTTC,TRBJ2-5,TRBV7-2,NA,NA
CSARESGFKNIQYF,TGCAGTGCTAGAGAAAGCGGATTCAAAAACATTCAGTACTTC,TRBJ2-4,TRBV20-1,NA,many
CSAKLAGVKSTQYF,TGCAGTGCTAAACTAGCGGGGGTGAAATCTACGCAGTATTTT,TRBJ2-3,TRBV20-1,TRBD2,NA
CSAQGNLETQYF,TGCAGCGCCCAGGGGAATCTGGAGACCCAGTACTTC,TRBJ2-5,TRBV29-1,NA,few
CASSFTGGEGRAFF,TGTGCCAGCAGCTTTACAGGGGGCGAGGGTCGAGCTTTCTTT,TRBJ1-1,TRBV7-9,TRBD1,NA
CSARELAGGHTGELFF,TGCAGTGCTAGAGAACTAGCGGGGGGCCACACCGGGGAGCTGTTTTTT,TRBJ2-2,TRBV20-1,TRBD2,few